This entry lists 2 T cell receptor beta chains sequenced from one sample in a study of T cells in Graves' hyperthyroidism and ophthalmopathy. RNA transcripts gave rise to amplified TCR beta CDR3 regions. With the HTBI primer set, the TCR CDR3 went through a first round of RT-PCR. Using its own MiXCR run on the multiplex PCR reads, TCRdb lists one record per CDR3 protein. The sample records fewer than 300,000 distinct CDR3 sequences, 25% being singletons. The material sequenced was blood. These TCRs come from a man in his forties with Graves' hyperthyroidism that later progressed to Graves' ophthalmopathy.

This clonotype was observed at least ten times. At one end, the junction sequence differs from germline, possibly due to a read error. The chain couples TRBV28 to TRBJ2-7, with D unclear. Germline assignment: CDR1 MDHEN and CDR2 SYDVKM. The CDR3 contains 13 residues. CDR3 sequence (DNA): TGTGCCAGCGGTTTAGTAGGCTCCTACGAGCAGTACTTC. Translated: CASGLVGSYEQYF.

This clonotype was recorded many times. This chain joins TRBV20-1 and TRBJ2-1; D tentatively fits TRBD1 or TRBD2 (5 bases each). This CDR3 is built from 13 residues. Trimming took 7 bases from V and 8 from J, leaving 18 bases between them. In germline, CDR1 is DFQATT, CDR2 SNEGSKA (reference sequence). The CDR3 nucleotides are TGCAGTGTTACAGGCAACGGGGTCCATGAGCAGTTCTTC. Translation: CSVTGNGVHEQFF.